One sample yielded the 26 T cell receptor beta chains listed below, sequenced in a study of long-term antiretroviral therapy in people with HIV. Version v3.0 of the immunoSEQ assay ran at survey level. Generated by immunoSEQ multiplex PCR, the TCRdb table keeps only in-frame clones and is missing some. The table has around 26,000 clones, 79% seen once. Sequencing was performed on unsorted PBMCs, taken 1.2 years after starting antiretroviral therapy. Receptors originate from a woman aged 40 to 55 with HIV.

This clone was recorded only once. J is TRBJ1-2 and V is TRBV19; 9 positions agree with TRBD1. Germline CDR1 LNHDA, CDR2 SQIVND (reference sequence). The V segment lost 9 bases and the J segment 7 bases; nucleotides outside the gene matches: 9. The length of the CDR3 is 13 residues. CDR3: CASVRDRAAGYTF. The CDR3 nucleotides read TGTGCCAGCGTGCGGGACAGGGCCGCTGGCTACACCTTC.

The chain links TRBV7-9 to TRBJ2-1; 12 bases agree with TRBD1. J gave up 1 base and V 5 bases, and 3 bases lay outside the gene matches. This CDR3 region has 16 residues. The germline CDR1 and CDR2 sequences are SEHNR and FQNEAQ (reference sequence). Here the CDR3 reads CASSGTGGVSYNEQFF. CDR3 DNA sequence: TGTGCCAGCAGCGGGACAGGGGGCGTATCCTACAATGAGCAGTTCTTC.

The chain employs TRBV29-1 and TRBJ2-7; the match to TRBD1 covers 7 bases. In germline, CDR1 is SQVTM, CDR2 ANQGSEA. Unmatched junction bases numbered 7, after V lost 4 bases and J lost 1 base. This CDR3 has 14 residues. The CDR3 is CSVGDRAISYEQYF. The CDR3 coding sequence is TGCAGCGTTGGGGACAGAGCGATATCCTACGAGCAGTACTTC.

The chain links TRBV27 to TRBJ2-2; D not resolved. The CDR3 is 15 residues long. The V gene lost 2 bases and the J gene lost 5 bases, with 12 bases spanning the gap. The germline CDR1 and CDR2 sequences are MNHEY and SMNVEV (reference sequence). Written as DNA, the CDR3 is TGTGCCAGCAGTTTACTGATTGGAACGACCGGGGAGCTGTTTTTT. Translating it yields CASSLLIGTTGELFF.

The J gene is TRBJ2-7, the V gene TRBV29-1; D call uncertain. This CDR3 is 11 amino acids long. CDR1 and CDR2 (germline): SQVTM, ANQGSEA. V gave up 4 bases and J gave up 0 bases, with 4 bases separating them. The CDR3 spells CSVGFSYEQYF. CDR3 nucleotide sequence: TGCAGCGTTGGGTTCTCCTACGAGCAGTACTTC.

The chain combines TRBV14 with TRBJ1-6; weak D call: TRBD1 (6 bases). V gave up 4 bases and J gave up 7 bases, with 11 bases separating them. CDR1 and CDR2 (germline): SGHDN, FVKESK. The CDR3 loop spans 14 amino acids. CDR3 loop: CASSPRDTNSPLHF. The CDR3 bases are TGTGCCAGCAGCCCTCGGGACACCAATTCACCCCTCCACTTT.

V and J are TRBV29-1 and TRBJ2-5; maybe TRBD1 (5 bases). V gave up 4 bases and J gave up 5 bases, with 14 bases separating them. The CDR3 is made up of 13 amino acids. CDR1 is SQVTM and CDR2 is ANQGSEA in the germline V gene. The CDR3 region has the DNA TGCAGCGTTGTTCACAGGATCGGGGAGACCCAGTACTTC. Translating gives CSVVHRIGETQYF.

V gene TRBV12-2 combines with J gene TRBJ2-5; the table gives TRBD1 as D, unverified against the DNA. TRBV12-2 is described as a pseudogene. This CDR3 is built from 18 residues. The CDR3 loop reads CASRLVFVAGTDKETQYF. In nucleotides, the CDR3 is TGTGCAAGTCGCTTAGTGTTTGTGGCCGGGACAGACAAAGAGACCCAGTACTTC.

The chain carries TRBV7-9 and TRBJ2-3; 7 bases match TRBD2. V was pared by 1 base and J by 8 bases, with 3 bases of the junction left unmatched. Germline V lookup: CDR1 SEHNR, CDR2 FQNEAQ (reference sequence). The CDR3 consists of 13 residues. The CDR3 loop reads CASSLVGRVTQYF. The CDR3 DNA follows: TGTGCCAGCAGCTTAGTGGGGAGGGTTACGCAGTATTTT.

CDR3 residues: CASSAPPGEGIYNEQFF. DNA of the CDR3: TGTGCCAGCAGCGCCCCCCCAGGGGAAGGTATCTACAATGAGCAGTTCTTC. This chain joins TRBV7-9 and TRBJ2-1; perhaps TRBD1 as D (6 bases). CDR3 length equals 17 residues. Germline lookup yields CDR1 SEHNR and CDR2 FQNEAQ (reference sequence). V was clipped by 5 bases and J by 3 bases, with 20 bases between them.

The V gene is TRBV5-4, the J gene TRBJ1-2, with D uncertain. The CDR3 is made up of 13 amino acids. V lost 0 bases to trimming and J lost 4 bases, with 7 bases between them. Germline V CDR1 and CDR2: SGHNT, YYREEE (reference sequence). Here the CDR3 reads CASSLEPSYGYTF. CDR3 nucleotides: TGTGCCAGCAGCTTGGAACCAAGCTATGGCTACACCTTC.

The J gene is TRBJ1-3, the V gene TRBV27; D is undetermined. Germline lookup yields CDR1 MNHEY and CDR2 SMNVEV (reference sequence). This CDR3 comprises 15 residues. V was trimmed by 4 bases and J by 0 bases, leaving 10 bases between them. The CDR3 coding sequence is TGTGCCAGCAGTTCAAACAGTTACTCTGGAAACACCATATATTTT. As protein: CASSSNSYSGNTIYF.

This CDR3 reads CASSLEGERVEAFF. The DNA of the CDR3 is TGCGCCAGCAGCTTGGAAGGGGAAAGGGTTGAAGCTTTCTTT. V is TRBV5-1 and J is TRBJ1-1, with D possibly being TRBD1 (5 bases). Per the germline V gene, CDR1 is SGHRS and CDR2 is YFSETQ. Trimming pared 0 bases from V and 7 bases from J, leaving 13 bases between. This CDR3 region has 14 residues. Complete variable domain (other parts from reference TRBV5-1 and TRBJ1-1): KAGVTQTPRYLIKTRGQQVTLSCSPISGHRSVSWYQQTPGQGLQFLFEYFSETQRNKGNFPGRFSGRQFSNSRSEMNVSTLELGDSALYLCASSLEGERVEAFFGQGTRLTVV.

The chain carries TRBV18 and TRBJ1-1, with 9 positions matching TRBD1. This CDR3 comprises 14 residues. V lost 5 bases, J lost 6 bases, and 7 bases stayed unmatched. The V gene's germline CDR1 is KGHSH and CDR2 LQKENI. The CDR3 reads CASSTGGFLAEAFF. CDR3 sequence (DNA): TGTGCCAGCTCAACAGGGGGCTTCCTTGCTGAAGCTTTCTTT.

CDR3 in DNA: TGTGCCAGTAGCATCCCGGGACAGAAAGCTTTCTTT. It encodes CASSIPGQKAFF. The rearrangement joins TRBV19 to TRBJ1-1; 7 bases fit TRBD1. Per the germline V gene, CDR1 is LNHDA and CDR2 is SQIVND (reference sequence). Trimming cost V 6 bases and J 9 bases; bases outside gene matches: 7. The CDR3 is 12 amino acids.

The J gene is TRBJ2-1, the V gene TRBV18, with D perhaps assigned TRBD1 or TRBD2 (7 bases each). Germline CDR1 is KGHSH and CDR2 is LQKENI. Trimming took 4 bases from V and 4 from J, leaving 14 bases between them. The CDR3 contains 15 residues. CDR3 region: CASSRQGGGYNEQFF. CDR3 nucleotide sequence: TGTGCCAGCTCACGACAGGGCGGGGGTTACAATGAGCAGTTCTTC.

The chain has TRBV2 and TRBJ1-1; 7 bases agree with TRBD1. Germline V lookup: CDR1 SNHLY, CDR2 FYNNEI. J lost 0 bases, V lost 7 bases, and 11 bases had no gene match. The CDR3 has 16 residues. Written as DNA, the CDR3 is TGTGCCAGCACACAAGACAGGGTAGGGATGAACACTGAAGCTTTCTTT. The encoded protein is CASTQDRVGMNTEAFF.

This clone was detected a few times. The chain uses TRBV5-6 and TRBJ2-5, with 9 bases aligning to TRBD2. The CDR3 is 15 amino acids. Germline CDR1 reads SGHDT; CDR2 reads YYEEEE. After removal of 4 bases from V and 7 bases from J, the junction contained 11 bases not matched to a gene. In nucleotides, the CDR3 is TGTGCCAGCAGCCTCGAGGGACTAGCCTTGGGGACCCAGTACTTC. Its translation is CASSLEGLALGTQYF.

This clone was seen only a few times. This chain joins TRBV10-3 and TRBJ2-7; 11 bases match TRBD2. This CDR3 comprises 14 residues. Germline V gives CDR1 ENHRY, CDR2 SYGVKD. Trimming took 0 bases from V and 6 from J; bases not matched to a gene: 1. In nucleotides, the CDR3 is TGTGCCATCAGTGAGTCTAGCGGGAGGGCCGAGCAGTACTTC. Translating gives CAISESSGRAEQYF.

For the CDR3, the DNA is TGCAGCGTTGTCTGGGGAGAGACCCAGTACTTC. It is translated as CSVVWGETQYF. The genes are TRBV29-1 and TRBJ2-5; D is ambiguous. This CDR3 spans 11 amino acids. V lost 4 bases and J lost 4, with 7 bases in between. Germline V lookup: CDR1 SQVTM, CDR2 ANQGSEA.

The chain combines TRBV7-2 with TRBJ2-1, with unresolved D. Germline lookup yields CDR1 SGHTA and CDR2 FQGNSA. The CDR3 has 14 residues. Deletions cut 4 bases from V and 4 bases from J, with 11 bases between. In nucleotides, the CDR3 is TGTGCCAGCAGCTCCGCTGCGTTGTACAATGAGCAGTTCTTC. Translated, it gives CASSSAALYNEQFF. Using reference TRBV7-2 and TRBJ2-1 for the parts outside the CDR3, the full variable domain is GAGVSQSPSNKVTEKGKDVELRCDPISGHTALYWYRQSLGQGLEFLIYFQGNSAPDKSGLPSDRFSAERTGGSVSTLTIQRTQQEDSAVYLCASSSAALYNEQFFGPGTRLTVL.

V gene TRBV19 combines with J gene TRBJ1-1, with TRBD1 as a possible D gene (5 bases). This CDR3 is built from 17 residues. Germline V CDR1 and CDR2: LNHDA, SQIVND (reference sequence). The germline V and J ends were trimmed by 1 base and 3 bases, with 18 bases remaining between them. The DNA for the CDR3 is TGTGCCAGTAGTATAGTGGGGGGGGTCGGTCGGGACACTGAAGCTTTCTTT. This sequence encodes CASSIVGGVGRDTEAFF.

This chain uses TRBV7-9 with TRBJ2-7; D unclear. The length of the CDR3 is 15 residues. CDR1 is SEHNR and CDR2 is FQNEAQ in the germline V gene (reference sequence). V was cut by 1 base and J by 1 base, with 11 bases left in between. CDR3 region: CASSLGGLLSYEQYF. CDR3 in DNA: TGTGCCAGCAGCTTAGGTGGTCTCCTTTCCTACGAGCAGTACTTC.

The gene calls are TRBV7-7 and TRBJ2-2; 7 bases map to TRBD1. With V trimmed by 5 bases and J by 1 base, 7 bases remained unmatched. The germline CDR1 and CDR2 sequences are SSHAT and FNYEAQ (reference sequence). The CDR3 length is 16 residues. The CDR3, as DNA: TGTGCCAGCAGCCCCCCGGGACAGATGAACACCGGGGAGCTGTTTTTT. It is translated as CASSPPGQMNTGELFF.

The V and J genes are TRBV12-5 and TRBJ1-1; 11 nucleotides agree with TRBD1. The germline V gene has CDR1 LGHNT and CDR2 FRNRAP. The V and J ends lost 5 bases and 3 bases, in that order; junction bases with no gene match: 5. This CDR3 has 15 amino acids. The CDR3 loop is CASGPDRGRYTEAFF. CDR3 bases: TGTGCTAGTGGTCCGGACAGGGGGCGGTACACTGAAGCTTTCTTT.

The rearrangement joins TRBV7-9 to TRBJ2-1; 13 nucleotides line up with TRBD2. The CDR3 is 17 residues long. CDR1 is SEHNR, CDR2 FQNEAQ, per germline (reference sequence). J lost 13 bases, V lost 3 bases, and 15 bases had no gene match. The CDR3 spells CASSLGTSGTSRSIQFF. CDR3 in DNA: TGTGCCAGCAGCTTGGGGACTAGCGGGACTTCTCGTTCTATCCAGTTCTTC.